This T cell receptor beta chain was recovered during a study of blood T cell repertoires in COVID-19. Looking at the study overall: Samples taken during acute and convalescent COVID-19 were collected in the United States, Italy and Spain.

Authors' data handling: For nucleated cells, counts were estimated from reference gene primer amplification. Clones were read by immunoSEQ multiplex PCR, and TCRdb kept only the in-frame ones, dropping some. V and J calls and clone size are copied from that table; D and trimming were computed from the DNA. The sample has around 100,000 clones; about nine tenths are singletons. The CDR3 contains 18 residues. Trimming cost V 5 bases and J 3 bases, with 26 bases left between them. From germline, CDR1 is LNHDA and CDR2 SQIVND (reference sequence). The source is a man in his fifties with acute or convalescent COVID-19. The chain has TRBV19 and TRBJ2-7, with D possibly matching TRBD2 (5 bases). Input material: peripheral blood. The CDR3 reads CASSARVGTGSYFYEQYF. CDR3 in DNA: TGTGCCAGTAGTGCCCGGGTAGGAACGGGGTCCTATTTCTACGAGCAGTACTTC.